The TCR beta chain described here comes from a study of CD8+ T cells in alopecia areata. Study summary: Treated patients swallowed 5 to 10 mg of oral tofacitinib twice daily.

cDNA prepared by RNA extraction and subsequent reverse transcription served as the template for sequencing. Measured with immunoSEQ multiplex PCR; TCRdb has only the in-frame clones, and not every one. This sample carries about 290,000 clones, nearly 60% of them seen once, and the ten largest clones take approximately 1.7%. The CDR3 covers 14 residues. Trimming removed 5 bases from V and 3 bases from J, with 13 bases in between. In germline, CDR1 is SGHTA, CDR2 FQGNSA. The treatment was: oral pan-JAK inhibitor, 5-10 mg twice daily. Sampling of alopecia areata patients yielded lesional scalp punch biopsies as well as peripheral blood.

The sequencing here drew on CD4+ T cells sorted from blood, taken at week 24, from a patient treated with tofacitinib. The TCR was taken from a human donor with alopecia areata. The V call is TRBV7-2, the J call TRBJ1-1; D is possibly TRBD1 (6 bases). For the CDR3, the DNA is TGTGCCAGCAGCCCCCAACAGGGATACACTGAAGCTTTCTTT. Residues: CASSPQQGYTEAFF.